The 27 T cell receptor beta chains reported below all come from one sample, sequenced in a study of shared clonotypes between healthy human individuals. Libraries were prepared by immunoSEQ multiplex PCR; TCRdb keeps only in-frame clonotypes and omits some of them. Of 450,000 to 500,000 clones listed, roughly 80% are singletons. The sample consisted of PBMCs. The receptors originated from a woman aged 40 to 49 in good health. Some clones in this sample may be carry-over from other donors' samples.

Concerning this clone itself: Lacking the conserved final phenylalanine or tryptophan, this CDR3 likely reflects a read error. The chain combines TRBV18 with TRBJ2-7; 7 bases are a match to TRBD2. The germline gives CDR1 KGHSH, CDR2 LQKENI. V dropped 0 bases and J dropped 5; count of bases not matched to a gene: 19. CDR3 length: 19 residues. The CDR3 here is CASSPPYSGLAGDLNEQYL. The CDR3 DNA is TGTGCCAGCTCACCACCCTACTCGGGACTGGCGGGAGATTTGAACGAGCAGTACCTC.

The chain employs TRBV29-1 and TRBJ2-1, with D possibly matching TRBD2 (5 bases). Germline V gene sequence: CDR1 SQVTM, CDR2 ANQGSEA. The CDR3 covers 14 residues. The V gene lost 3 bases and the J gene lost 9 bases, with 18 bases spanning the gap. CDR3 bases: TGCAGCGTTGAGGCTCTCGGGGATAACGGTGAGCAGTTCTTC. Amino acid sequence: CSVEALGDNGEQFF.

The CDR3 is CASSAPMDRGQETQYF. The CDR3, as DNA: TGTGCCAGCAGTGCCCCCATGGACAGGGGGCAAGAGACCCAGTACTTC. The chain joins TRBV27 to TRBJ2-5; 10 bases map to TRBD1. Trimming cost V 5 bases and J 2 bases; bases outside gene matches: 8. Per germline, CDR1 MNHEY and CDR2 SMNVEV (reference sequence). The CDR3 totals 16 residues.

This clone was counted a few times. The rearrangement uses TRBV6-1 and TRBJ1-5; TRBD1 aligns across 7 bases. J gave up 9 bases and V 0 bases, and 5 bases lay outside the gene matches. The V gene's germline CDR1 is MNHNS and CDR2 SASEGT. CDR3 length: 14 amino acids. CDR3 coding DNA: TGTGCCAGCAGTGAAGCGGGGACAGCCCTGCCCCAGCATTTT. Amino acid sequence: CASSEAGTALPQHF.

The rearrangement joins TRBV18 to TRBJ2-7; D might be TRBD1 (6 bases). CDR3 length: 14 residues. The germline V and J ends were trimmed by 2 bases and 3 bases, with 11 bases remaining between them. Germline V CDR1 and CDR2: KGHSH, LQKENI. CDR3 nucleotide sequence: TGTGCCAGCTCACCAGGGACAAGACGCTACGAGCAGTACTTC. Translating it yields CASSPGTRRYEQYF.

The CDR3 sequence: CASSLLTSNEQFF. The CDR3 region has the DNA TGTGCCAGCAGTCTTCTGACCAGCAATGAGCAGTTCTTC. V and J are TRBV27 and TRBJ2-1; D gene uncertain. The CDR3 has 13 amino acids. Germline CDR1 MNHEY, CDR2 SMNVEV (reference sequence). The germline V and J ends were trimmed by 5 bases and 6 bases, with 11 bases remaining between them.

The rearrangement joins TRBV11-3 to TRBJ1-4, with unresolved D. This CDR3 is 13 amino acids long. Deletions cut 1 base from V and 8 bases from J, with 8 bases between. The V gene's germline CDR1 is SGHNT and CDR2 YENEEA. Here the CDR3 DNA reads TGTGCCAGCAGCTTAGGCTTAGCGGAAAAACTGTTTTTT. Encoded protein: CASSLGLAEKLFF.

The count of this clone is one. The chain links TRBV27 to TRBJ2-7; TRBD2 might be the D (5 bases). CDR1 MNHEY and CDR2 SMNVEV come from the germline V gene (reference sequence). The length of the CDR3 is 16 residues. V was clipped by 1 base and J by 0 bases, with 13 bases between them. The CDR3 protein is CASSLYGGLSSYEQYF. CDR3 sequence (DNA): TGTGCCAGCAGTTTATATGGCGGGCTTAGCTCCTACGAGCAGTACTTC.

The V call is TRBV10-3, the J call TRBJ1-1; no clear D gene. CDR1 and CDR2 from the germline V gene are ENHRY and SYGVKD. The CDR3 covers 12 residues. V shed 3 bases and J shed 1 base, with 3 bases lying between them. The CDR3 region is CAISDRNTEAFF. CDR3 bases: TGTGCCATCAGTGACAGGAACACTGAAGCTTTCTTT.

The J gene is TRBJ2-2, the V gene TRBV10-3, with 10 bases fitting TRBD1. Germline trimming cut 1 base from V and 0 bases from J; bases unmatched to any gene: 11. The CDR3 consists of 20 residues. The germline CDR1 and CDR2 sequences are ENHRY and SYGVKD. The CDR3 DNA sequence: TGTGCCATCAGTGAGTTTGGGGACAGGGGTCGCGTAGCGAACACCGGGGAGCTGTTTTTT. Residues: CAISEFGDRGRVANTGELFF.

The chain couples TRBV14 to TRBJ1-1, with D maybe TRBD1 (5 bases). The CDR3 totals 13 residues. The germline V gene has CDR1 SGHDN and CDR2 FVKESK. V was clipped by 4 bases and J by 0 bases, with 6 bases between them. CDR3 loop: CASSRTLNTEAFF. The CDR3 bases are TGTGCCAGCAGCCGGACATTGAACACTGAAGCTTTCTTT.

This chain connects TRBV29-1 to TRBJ2-1; the match to TRBD1 covers 7 bases. The CDR3 is 15 residues long. V dropped 3 bases and J dropped 5; count of bases not matched to a gene: 10. Germline V CDR1 and CDR2: SQVTM, ANQGSEA. This CDR3 is CSVDKGAGDHNEQFF. Written as DNA, the CDR3 is TGCAGCGTTGATAAGGGGGCAGGGGACCACAATGAGCAGTTCTTC.

The chain has TRBV28 and TRBJ1-1, with TRBD1 identical over 8 bases. The CDR3 contains 15 residues. Looked up from germline, CDR1 is MDHEN and CDR2 is SYDVKM. The V segment lost 6 bases and the J segment 0 bases; nucleotides outside the gene matches: 6. Here the CDR3 DNA reads TGTGCCAGCAGCTACCGGGACAGGATGAACACTGAAGCTTTCTTT. This encodes CASSYRDRMNTEAFF.

V and J are TRBV7-2 and TRBJ2-3, with D possibly TRBD2 on 6 matching bases. Trimming removed 4 bases at V and 4 bases at J, with 12 bases between. Germline V gives CDR1 SGHTA, CDR2 FQGNSA. The CDR3 is 14 residues long. The CDR3 DNA reads TGTGCCAGCAGCTCCCGGGGGTATTCAGATACGCAGTATTTT. This codes for CASSSRGYSDTQYF.

On this clone: A much larger clone lies one base from this, so it may be a read error. The chain employs TRBV7-8 and TRBJ2-3, with TRBD2 as a possible D gene (6 bases). This CDR3 contains 14 residues. Germline CDR1 reads SGHVS; CDR2 reads FQNEAQ. The V end was cut by 6 bases, the J end by 0 bases, with 10 bases between. DNA for the CDR3: TGTGCCAGCAGGGACGGGGGAAGCACAGATACGCAGTATTTT. The encoded protein is CASRDGGSTDTQYF.

This chain links TRBV6-6 with TRBJ2-5; D is unresolved. From germline, CDR1 is MNHNY and CDR2 SVGAGI (reference sequence). This CDR3 is 15 amino acids long. V lost 0 bases and J lost 5, with 13 bases in between. CDR3 nucleotides: TGTGCCAGCAGTTACTCAACAAGGGTAGGCGAGACCCAGTACTTC. Translated, it gives CASSYSTRVGETQYF.

Only one count was recorded for this clone. CDR3 protein: CAIGQGGTEAFF. The CDR3 DNA reads as TGTGCCATAGGACAGGGTGGCACTGAAGCTTTCTTT. The J gene is TRBJ1-1, the V gene TRBV10-3; TRBD1 aligns across 8 bases. CDR1 ENHRY and CDR2 SYGVKD come from the germline V gene. V trimming: 9 bases; J trimming: 4 bases; junction bases outside the gene matches: 4. CDR3 length: 12 residues.

The CDR3 DNA reads as TGTGCCAGTAGTATTATTACTAGCGGGGACACAGATACGCAGTATTTT. Its protein is CASSIITSGDTDTQYF. This chain links TRBV19 with TRBJ2-3; TRBD2 agrees at 10 bases. This CDR3 is 16 amino acids long. Germline V lookup: CDR1 LNHDA, CDR2 SQIVND (reference sequence). With 3 bases clipped from V and 2 bases from J, the junction kept 5 bases outside the gene matches. The variable domain in full, completed from reference TRBV19 and TRBJ2-3, reads DGGITQSPKYLFRKEGQNVTLSCEQNLNHDAMYWYRQDPGQGLRLIYYSQIVNDFQKGDIAEGYSVSREKKESFPLTVTSAQKNPTAFYLCASSIITSGDTDTQYFGPGTRLTVL.

This chain links TRBV6-5 with TRBJ2-7, with TRBD1 matching 8 bases. Germline V gene sequence: CDR1 MNHEY, CDR2 SVGAGI. This CDR3 contains 15 residues. Unmatched junction bases numbered 14, after V lost 6 bases and J lost 7 bases. The CDR3 DNA sequence: TGTGCCAGCAGAGTTACACCGGGACAGGAGAAAGAGCAGTACTTC. Protein sequence: CASRVTPGQEKEQYF.

The chain joins TRBV7-8 to TRBJ2-1; D possibly matches TRBD1 or TRBD2 (5 bases each). The CDR3 totals 16 residues. Germline loops: CDR1 SGHVS, CDR2 FQNEAQ. The V gene lost 2 bases and the J gene lost 1 base, with 12 bases spanning the gap. This CDR3 is CASSLQGPSSYNEQFF. CDR3 DNA sequence: TGTGCCAGCAGCTTACAGGGACCCTCATCCTACAATGAGCAGTTCTTC.

Only one count was recorded for this clone. This rearrangement joins TRBV19 to TRBJ2-6; the match to TRBD1 covers 9 bases. V was pared by 6 bases and J by 0 bases, with 15 bases of the junction left unmatched. Germline V lookup: CDR1 LNHDA, CDR2 SQIVND (reference sequence). The CDR3 is made up of 20 amino acids. CDR3 in DNA: TGTGCCAGTAGGCAATCGAGGACAGGGGCCCCGAGCTCTGGGGCCAACGTCCTGACTTTC. Translating it yields CASRQSRTGAPSSGANVLTF.

The genes are TRBV10-1 and TRBJ1-1; TRBD1 aligns across 8 bases. The CDR3 loop spans 16 amino acids. Unmatched junction bases numbered 3, after V lost 0 bases and J lost 0 bases. From germline, CDR1 is WNHNN and CDR2 SYGVQD (reference sequence). In DNA form, the CDR3 reads TGCGCCAGCAGTGAGTCAGGACAGGGCATGAACACTGAAGCTTTCTTT. It encodes CASSESGQGMNTEAFF.

About this clone itself: This may be a read error, as it is one base from a much larger clone. The rearrangement uses TRBV7-2 and TRBJ2-7, with TRBD2 identical over 8 bases. CDR1 and CDR2 from the germline V gene are SGHTA and FQGNSA. CDR3 length: 19 residues. The CDR3 spells CAGSPGGGAGVITSYEQYF. In nucleotides, the CDR3 is TGTGCCGGCAGCCCAGGAGGGGGAGCGGGGGTTATTACCTCCTACGAGCAGTACTTC.

As regards this clone: This specimen includes other DNA sequences encoding the same CDR3. The rearrangement joins TRBV7-2 to TRBJ2-6; tentative D call: TRBD2 (6 bases). The V end lost 5 bases, the J end lost 3 bases, and 11 bases lay between the germline ends. The CDR3 spans 15 residues. Germline V gives CDR1 SGHTA, CDR2 FQGNSA. The CDR3 nucleotides read TGTGCCAGCAGCCTCGACGGGAGTGGGGCCAACGTCCTGACTTTC. Protein product: CASSLDGSGANVLTF.

The chain combines TRBV6-5 with TRBJ2-1; the D call may be TRBD1 or TRBD2 (5 bases each). Germline assignment: CDR1 MNHEY and CDR2 SVGAGI. Trimming removed 6 bases from V and 8 bases from J, with 20 bases in between. The CDR3 is 15 residues long. CDR3: CASREPGTLRDEQFF. The CDR3 coding sequence is TGTGCCAGCAGGGAACCCGGGACCCTCCGGGATGAGCAGTTCTTC.

This clone was detected a few times. This sequence joins TRBV6-1 and TRBJ1-1; possibly TRBD1 for D (5 bases). Trimming took off 5 bases at V and 2 bases at J, with 15 bases between the two ends. CDR1 is MNHNS and CDR2 is SASEGT in the germline V gene. This CDR3 has 15 amino acids. Here the CDR3 DNA reads TGTGCCAGCAGTCGCTACGGGACGGTCAACACTGAAGCTTTCTTT. Its protein is CASSRYGTVNTEAFF.

The rearrangement uses TRBV29-1 and TRBJ2-1, with 8 nucleotides matching TRBD2. This CDR3 has 15 residues. The ends lost 0 bases at V and 8 bases at J; junction bases unmatched: 9. The germline V gene has CDR1 SQVTM and CDR2 ANQGSEA. CDR3 bases: TGCAGCGTTGAAGATCCGTCGGGAGGGCCCGATGAGCAGTTCTTC. Amino acids: CSVEDPSGGPDEQFF.